Each of the 29 T cell receptor beta chains below was sequenced from the same sample in a study of Graves' ophthalmopathy and Graves' hyperthyroidism. RNA transcripts were the template, and TCR beta CDR3 regions were amplified from them. First-round RT-PCR with HTBI primers preceded a second-round multiplex PCR. One entry per CDR3 protein, called by TCRdb with MiXCR from the multiplex PCR reads. The repertoire consists of approximately 700,000 distinct CDR3 sequences, with roughly 40% occurring once and the leading ten covering around 40%. Sequencing was performed on peripheral blood. The source of these receptors is an adult man with Graves' ophthalmopathy.

This clonotype was seen a handful of times. The chain uses TRBV7-9 and TRBJ2-5; 7 positions match TRBD1. CDR1 and CDR2 (germline): SEHNR, FQNEAQ (reference sequence). This CDR3 has 15 amino acids. With 4 bases clipped from V and 0 bases from J, the junction kept 5 bases outside the gene matches. CDR3: CASSWDRSNQETQYF. The CDR3 DNA reads TGTGCCAGCAGCTGGGACAGATCGAACCAAGAGACCCAGTACTTC.

The sample holds many counts of this clonotype. The chain carries TRBV6-1 and TRBJ2-5; TRBD2 matches at 8 bases. Germline V lookup: CDR1 MNHNS, CDR2 SASEGT. After removal of 7 bases from V and 7 bases from J, the junction contained 8 bases not matched to a gene. The CDR3 covers 13 residues. This CDR3 reads CASKIGLAGTQYF. CDR3 nucleotide sequence: TGTGCCAGCAAGATCGGACTAGCTGGGACCCAGTACTTC.

About this clonotype: This may be a read error, as it is one base from a much larger clone. The chain couples TRBV7-9 to TRBJ1-6, with D maybe TRBD1 (5 bases). CDR1 is SEHNR and CDR2 is FQNEAQ in the germline V gene (reference sequence). This CDR3 contains 12 residues. The CDR3 sequence: CAGSPGSSPLHF. Written as DNA, the CDR3 is TGTGCCGGCAGCCCAGGGTCCTCACCCCTCCACTTT.

This chain joins TRBV9 and TRBJ1-3, with D hard to call. This CDR3 has 15 residues. Germline V gene sequence: CDR1 SGDLS, CDR2 YYNGEE. Between the trimmed V and J ends, which lost 5 bases and 0 bases, there was a span of 12 bases. This CDR3 is CASSQTNGSGNTIYF. The CDR3, as DNA: TGTGCCAGCAGTCAAACCAACGGCTCTGGAAACACCATATATTTT.

The chain joins TRBV7-9 to TRBJ2-5, with 15 positions matching TRBD2. The V gene end was trimmed by 3 bases and the J gene end by 7 bases; junction bases not matched to a gene: 6. The CDR3 runs 16 residues. CDR1 and CDR2 from the germline V gene are SEHNR and FQNEAQ (reference sequence). The CDR3 DNA reads TGTGCCAGCAGCTTCTTGGGACTAGCGGGAGGCCCGACCCAGTACTTC. It is translated as CASSFLGLAGGPTQYF.

A note on this clonotype: A read error may be the cause here, since a much bigger clone is one base away. This chain connects TRBV24-1 to TRBJ1-5, with TRBD1 matching over 10 bases. Trimming took 11 bases from V and 6 from J; bases not matched to a gene: 9. The germline V gene encodes CDR1 KGHDR and CDR2 SFDVKD. The CDR3 has 14 amino acids. CDR3 in DNA: TGTGCCAGCAGCTCCGGGACAGGGGCTCAGCCCCAGCATTTT. This codes for CASSSGTGAQPQHF.

The chain carries TRBV7-3 and TRBJ2-7; D is perhaps TRBD2 (6 bases). This CDR3 is built from 14 residues. The germline CDR1 and CDR2 sequences are SGHTA and FQGTGA. V lost 3 bases to trimming and J lost 7 bases, with 16 bases between them. CDR3 sequence: CASSFRTPRDEQYF. In DNA, the CDR3 is TGTGCCAGCAGCTTCCGGACACCGCGGGATGAGCAGTACTTC.

This chain connects TRBV24-1 to TRBJ1-1; TRBD1 is a possible D gene (5 bases). V lost 9 bases to trimming and J lost 5 bases, with 12 bases between them. CDR1 and CDR2 (germline): KGHDR, SFDVKD. This CDR3 comprises 12 residues. The CDR3 loop reads CATRGGNTEAFF. As DNA, the CDR3 is TGTGCCACCCGGGGGGGAAATACTGAAGCTTTCTTT.

This chain connects TRBV19 to TRBJ1-6, with 8 bases that match TRBD1. This CDR3 has 14 residues. The V and J ends lost 8 bases and 8 bases, in that order; junction bases with no gene match: 8. CDR1 is LNHDA and CDR2 is SQIVND in the germline V gene (reference sequence). The CDR3 DNA follows: TGTGCCAGTCATACCGGACAGGGAGATTCACCCCTCCACTTT. Translation gives CASHTGQGDSPLHF. Looking up the rest from reference TRBV19 and TRBJ1-6 gives the full variable domain: DGGITQSPKYLFRKEGQNVTLSCEQNLNHDAMYWYRQDPGQGLRLIYYSQIVNDFQKGDIAEGYSVSREKKESFPLTVTSAQKNPTAFYLCASHTGQGDSPLHFGNGTRLTVT.

This clonotype was seen ten or more times. The junction departs from the called germline gene at one end, perhaps through a read error. The rearrangement joins TRBV10-3 to TRBJ1-2, with 7 bases aligning to TRBD1. Germline V gene sequence: CDR1 ENHRY, CDR2 SYGVKD. This CDR3 region has 13 residues. The CDR3 loop is CASSDREKYGYTF. In DNA, the CDR3 is TGTGCCAGCAGTGACAGGGAGAAGTATGGCTACACCTTC.

This clonotype appeared a few times. The chain combines TRBV24-1 with TRBJ1-5, with TRBD1 matching over 10 bases. The junction had 13 bases not matched to a gene; V was cut back by 11 bases and J by 7 bases. CDR1 is KGHDR, CDR2 SFDVKD, per germline. The CDR3 runs to 15 residues. The CDR3 loop reads CASRSGQGLKQPQHF. The CDR3 bases are TGTGCCAGCAGATCGGGACAGGGGTTGAAACAGCCCCAGCATTTT.

The chain is built from TRBV5-1 and TRBJ2-6, with 7 bases identical to TRBD1. CDR3 length: 16 amino acids. The V segment lost 5 bases and the J segment 1 base; nucleotides outside the gene matches: 6. Per germline, CDR1 SGHRS and CDR2 YFSETQ. CDR3 sequence: CASRRGLVSGANVLTF. CDR3 sequence (DNA): TGCGCCAGCAGGAGGGGGCTAGTATCTGGGGCCAACGTCCTGACTTTC.

The chain combines TRBV25-1 with TRBJ1-5, with D possibly matching TRBD1 (6 bases). The CDR3 runs 15 residues. Per the germline V gene, CDR1 is MGHDK and CDR2 is SYGVNS. Trimming took off 6 bases at V and 3 bases at J, with 15 bases between the two ends. The CDR3 protein is CASRPSDRNNQPQHF. Written as DNA, the CDR3 is TGTGCCAGCAGACCTTCGGACAGAAACAATCAGCCCCAGCATTTT.

To note about this clonotype: At one end the junction does not follow the germline gene, possibly because of a read error. The chain employs TRBV29-1 and TRBJ2-5; possibly TRBD2 for D (6 bases). This CDR3 is built from 12 residues. Germline loops: CDR1 SQVTM, CDR2 ANQGSEA. CDR3 DNA sequence: TGCAGCGTTGACAAGGGAGGAGAGACCCGGTACTTC. It specifies CSVDKGGETRYF.

This clonotype was found many times. The rearrangement uses TRBV7-9 and TRBJ1-1; the D is unclear. There are 13 residues in the CDR3. Germline V gene data show CDR1 as SEHNR and CDR2 as FQNEAQ (reference sequence). Trimming left V 8 bases short and J 1 base short, with 11 bases between. CDR3 sequence: CASDFSGNTEAFF. The CDR3, as DNA: TGTGCCAGCGACTTTAGTGGGAACACTGAAGCTTTCTTT.

This chain joins TRBV7-9 and TRBJ2-7; weak D call: TRBD1 (6 bases). CDR3 size: 17 residues. Trimming took off 6 bases at V and 3 bases at J, with 24 bases between the two ends. The V gene's germline CDR1 is SEHNR and CDR2 FQNEAQ (reference sequence). Here the CDR3 DNA reads TGTGCCAGCAGTTACGTGATGGGACAAGGGGGTTTCTACGAGCAGTACTTC. This sequence encodes CASSYVMGQGGFYEQYF.

This clonotype was recorded a few times. The chain is built from TRBV7-9 and TRBJ1-6; tentatively, D is TRBD1 (6 bases). Per the germline V gene, CDR1 is SEHNR and CDR2 is FQNEAQ (reference sequence). This CDR3 is 16 amino acids long. V was trimmed by 1 base and J by 6 bases, leaving 13 bases between them. CDR3 nucleotides: TGTGCCAGCAGCTTAGGCGGGGGGCGAGTTAATTCACCCCTCCACTTT. As protein: CASSLGGGRVNSPLHF.

The table lists this clonotype with many counts. The rearrangement uses TRBV2 and TRBJ1-3; no reliable D call. Germline-derived CDR1 and CDR2 are SNHLY and FYNNEI. V was shortened by 8 bases and J by 0 bases, with 8 bases between the two germline ends. The CDR3 has 13 amino acids. The CDR3 nucleotides read TGTGCCAGCCTTGGGGACTCTGGAAACACCATATATTTT. Protein: CASLGDSGNTIYF.

This clonotype showed up many times. J is TRBJ1-1 and V is TRBV7-6; 9 positions match TRBD1. The CDR3 loop spans 14 amino acids. V gave up 0 bases and J gave up 4 bases; unmatched junction bases: 0. CDR1 and CDR2 from the germline V gene are SGHVS and FNYEAQ. In DNA form, the CDR3 reads TGTGCCAGCAGCTTAGCGGACAGGGGCACTGAAGCTTTCTTT. This encodes CASSLADRGTEAFF.

V and J are TRBV2 and TRBJ1-4; 10 bases map to TRBD1. V shed 5 bases, J shed 11 bases, and the junction held 8 bases outside the gene matches. CDR3 size: 14 residues. Germline V gene sequence: CDR1 SNHLY, CDR2 FYNNEI. DNA of the CDR3: TGTGCCAGCAGTCTCAGACAGGGGGCAGGGAAACTGTTTTTT. It yields the protein CASSLRQGAGKLFF. Variable domain in full (rest from reference TRBV2 and TRBJ1-4): EPEVTQTPSHQVTQMGQEVILRCVPISNHLYFYWYRQILGQKVEFLVSFYNNEISEKSEIFDDQFSVERPDGSNFTLKIRSTKLEDSAMYFCASSLRQGAGKLFFGSGTQLSVL.

The chain is built from TRBV9 and TRBJ2-2, with 9 nucleotides matching TRBD2. J gave up 6 bases and V 0 bases, and 9 bases lay outside the gene matches. Germline CDR1 reads SGDLS; CDR2 reads YYNGEE. This CDR3 spans 17 amino acids. DNA for the CDR3: TGTGCCAGCAGCGTAGGGTGGGCTAGCGGGAAGTCCGGGGAGCTGTTTTTT. It yields the protein CASSVGWASGKSGELFF.

There are a few counts of this clonotype. This chain joins TRBV7-9 and TRBJ2-2, with 10 bases that match TRBD1. The germline V gene encodes CDR1 SEHNR and CDR2 FQNEAQ (reference sequence). The J segment lost 6 bases and the V segment lost 4 bases, leaving 8 bases of the junction unmatched. This CDR3 is 16 amino acids long. The CDR3 region is CASSSRTGGPPGELFF. DNA for the CDR3: TGTGCCAGCAGCTCCCGGACAGGGGGGCCTCCCGGGGAGCTGTTTTTT.

This clonotype was detected only a few times. This chain uses TRBV5-5 with TRBJ2-2; 8 positions match TRBD1. Germline loops: CDR1 SGHKS, CDR2 YYEKEE (reference sequence). CDR3 length equals 16 residues. Unmatched junction bases numbered 4, after V lost 2 bases and J lost 1 base. As DNA, the CDR3 is TGTGCCAGCAGCTTAGGCAGGGGGCAGAACACCGGGGAGCTGTTTTTT. Amino acids: CASSLGRGQNTGELFF.

There are many counts of this clonotype. The chain joins TRBV2 to TRBJ2-7; the D is unclear. V was clipped by 2 bases and J by 4 bases, with 6 bases between them. This CDR3 spans 12 amino acids. Per the germline V gene, CDR1 is SNHLY and CDR2 is FYNNEI. The CDR3 nucleotides are TGTGCCAGCAGTGAAATAGGGTACGAGCAGTACTTC. Encoded protein: CASSEIGYEQYF.

The gene calls are TRBV2 and TRBJ1-2, with D unclear. Germline loops: CDR1 SNHLY, CDR2 FYNNEI. V was shortened by 8 bases and J by 2 bases, with 12 bases between the two germline ends. The CDR3 consists of 13 residues. This chain's CDR3 is CASREGKNYGYTF. The CDR3 DNA reads as TGTGCCAGCCGCGAGGGCAAGAACTATGGCTACACCTTC.

To note about this clonotype: It is likely a read error, because the conserved phenylalanine at the end of the CDR3 is missing. The chain carries TRBV5-1 and TRBJ2-5; 9 bases fit TRBD1. Germline V gene lookup returns CDR1 SGHRS and CDR2 YFSETQ. Trimming cost V 1 base and J 1 base; bases outside gene matches: 5. This CDR3 region has 16 residues. CDR3 region: CASSLLTGGSQETQYV. CDR3 nucleotides: TGCGCCAGCAGCTTGTTGACAGGGGGAAGCCAAGAGACCCAGTACGTC.

This clonotype occurred a few times. V and J are TRBV6-5 and TRBJ1-1; tentative D call: TRBD1 (5 bases). CDR3 length: 11 residues. The germline V gene encodes CDR1 MNHEY and CDR2 SVGAGI. V gave up 7 bases and J gave up 10 bases, with 13 bases separating them. CDR3 amino acids: CASISGFRAFF. CDR3 nucleotide sequence: TGTGCCAGCATCTCAGGGTTTAGAGCTTTCTTT.

This rearrangement joins TRBV10-3 to TRBJ1-6; D gene ambiguous. This CDR3 contains 15 residues. V lost 5 bases to trimming and J lost 9 bases, with 17 bases between them. CDR1 ENHRY and CDR2 SYGVKD come from the germline V gene. In DNA form, the CDR3 reads TGTGCCATCAGTAAGGGTGGAAGTTTAGGTTCACCCCTCCACTTT. The encoded protein is CAISKGGSLGSPLHF.

The table lists this clonotype with many counts. The chain employs TRBV7-9 and TRBJ1-3, with unresolved D. This CDR3 spans 15 amino acids. Between the trimmed V and J ends, which lost 2 bases and 0 bases, there was a span of 8 bases. Germline loops: CDR1 SEHNR, CDR2 FQNEAQ (reference sequence). The CDR3 loop is CASSLFASSGNTIYF. Written as DNA, the CDR3 is TGTGCCAGCAGCTTATTTGCGAGCTCTGGAAACACCATATATTTT.